This passage covers 27 T cell receptor beta chains from one sample sequenced in a study of blood T cell repertoires in COVID-19. Produced via immunoSEQ multiplex PCR; TCRdb's table is partial and in-frame only. The table shows about 74,000 clones, with 70% to 90% occurring only once. Sequenced sample: peripheral blood. These receptors were obtained from a man between 65 and 79 years old with active or convalescent COVID-19.

J is TRBJ1-2 and V is TRBV5-6, with D possibly being TRBD1 (6 bases). CDR3 length equals 12 residues. Deletions cut 4 bases from V and 8 bases from J, with 12 bases between. Germline V gene lookup returns CDR1 SGHDT and CDR2 YYEEEE. The CDR3 sequence: CASSPDRIGYTF. CDR3 sequence (DNA): TGTGCCAGCAGCCCAGACAGGATCGGCTACACCTTC.

This chain links TRBV24-1 with TRBJ1-5; possibly TRBD1 for D (5 bases). Germline CDR1 reads KGHDR; CDR2 reads SFDVKD. V was clipped by 4 bases and J by 7 bases, with 13 bases between them. CDR3 length: 14 residues. CDR3 region: CATSEQTDRQPQHF. CDR3 in DNA: TGTGCCACCAGTGAGCAGACAGACCGACAGCCCCAGCATTTT.

This clone was recorded once. This rearrangement joins TRBV3-1 (or the pseudogene TRBV3-2) to TRBJ2-5, with a weak D call TRBD1 (5 bases). Deletions cut 0 bases from V and 7 bases from J, with 12 bases between. The CDR3 loop spans 14 amino acids. Germline loops: CDR1 LGHDT, CDR2 YNNKEL (reference sequence). The CDR3 loop reads CASSQETLGVTQYF. CDR3 in DNA: TGTGCCAGCAGCCAAGAGACCCTAGGGGTGACCCAGTACTTC.

The chain combines TRBV19 with TRBJ2-7; 7 nucleotides match TRBD1. Germline CDR1 is LNHDA and CDR2 is SQIVND (reference sequence). With 1 base clipped from V and 0 bases from J, the junction kept 6 bases outside the gene matches. CDR3 length equals 16 residues. The CDR3 is CASSIVGTEISYEQYF. As DNA, the CDR3 is TGTGCCAGTAGTATAGTCGGGACAGAGATCTCCTACGAGCAGTACTTC.

The chain couples TRBV30 to TRBJ2-1, with 8 bases lining up with TRBD1. CDR1 is GTSNPN, CDR2 SVGIG, per germline (reference sequence). The CDR3 is made up of 14 amino acids. After removal of 5 bases from V and 1 base from J, the junction contained 4 bases not matched to a gene. CDR3 amino acids: CAWVTGGSYNEQFF. CDR3 DNA: TGTGCCTGGGTCACAGGGGGATCCTACAATGAGCAGTTCTTC.

The chain carries TRBV3-1 (or the pseudogene TRBV3-2) and TRBJ2-2; D unclear. The CDR3 is made up of 15 amino acids. CDR1 is LGHDT, CDR2 YNNKEL, per germline (reference sequence). V was clipped by 0 bases and J by 1 base, with 6 bases between them. The CDR3 loop reads CASSQDNRNTGELFF. The CDR3 nucleotides are TGTGCCAGCAGCCAAGATAACAGGAACACCGGGGAGCTGTTTTTT.

V and J are TRBV3-1 (or the pseudogene TRBV3-2) and TRBJ2-3; 9 bases match TRBD2. The length of the CDR3 is 14 residues. The trim removed 1 base at V and 11 bases at J, leaving 7 bases unmatched. Germline loops: CDR1 LGHDT, CDR2 YNNKEL (reference sequence). CDR3 sequence reads: CASSQALWTSVQYF. CDR3 coding DNA: TGTGCCAGCAGCCAAGCCCTTTGGACTAGCGTGCAGTATTTT.

The gene calls are TRBV11-2 and TRBJ1-4; 10 nucleotides agree with TRBD1. After removal of 5 bases from V and 7 bases from J, the junction contained 7 bases not matched to a gene. This CDR3 region has 15 residues. The germline CDR1 and CDR2 sequences are SGHAT and FQNNGV. CDR3 coding DNA: TGTGCCAGCAGCCGGACAGGGGGTACGAGTGAAAAACTGTTTTTT. This gives the protein CASSRTGGTSEKLFF.

This clone was counted only a few times. The V call is TRBV5-1, the J call TRBJ2-1; 11 nucleotides line up with TRBD2. V shed 0 bases and J 6 bases; nucleotides not matched to a gene: 5. From germline, CDR1 is SGHRS and CDR2 YFSETQ. The CDR3 consists of 16 residues. CDR3 sequence reads: CASSLEVLAGGNEQFF. The CDR3 DNA sequence: TGCGCCAGCAGCTTGGAAGTTCTAGCGGGGGGCAATGAGCAGTTCTTC. Full variable domain (outside the CDR3, taken from reference TRBV5-1 and TRBJ2-1): KAGVTQTPRYLIKTRGQQVTLSCSPISGHRSVSWYQQTPGQGLQFLFEYFSETQRNKGNFPGRFSGRQFSNSRSEMNVSTLELGDSALYLCASSLEVLAGGNEQFFGPGTRLTVL.

Details on this clone: Its ends do not fully match the called genes, so a read error is possible. This rearrangement joins TRBV19 to TRBJ1-3; 7 bases agree with TRBD1. CDR3 length equals 10 residues. In germline, CDR1 is LNHDA, CDR2 SQIVND (reference sequence). The CDR3 sequence is CATTQGQRHF. DNA of the CDR3: TGTGCCACCACCCAGGGACAGAGACATTTT.

The chain is built from TRBV5-1 and TRBJ2-7; maybe TRBD1 (6 bases). Trimming left V 3 bases short and J 3 bases short, with 10 bases between. The CDR3 sequence is 13 residues long. In germline, CDR1 is SGHRS, CDR2 YFSETQ. The CDR3 DNA reads as TGCGCCAGCAGCTCGTTACAGGGCTACGAGCAGTACTTC. Its translation is CASSSLQGYEQYF.

CDR3 DNA: TGTGCCAGTAGTATGCAGACTGGAAGCAATCAGCCCCAGCATTTT. Encoded protein: CASSMQTGSNQPQHF. This chain joins TRBV19 and TRBJ1-5; D gene uncertain. The germline V gene has CDR1 LNHDA and CDR2 SQIVND (reference sequence). The ends were cut back, 3 bases at V and 1 base at J, with 10 bases in the middle. The CDR3 has 15 amino acids.

The chain employs TRBV5-5 and TRBJ2-7, with 10 bases identical to TRBD1. Per the germline V gene, CDR1 is SGHKS and CDR2 is YYEKEE (reference sequence). Trimming took 4 bases from V and 0 from J; bases not matched to a gene: 16. The CDR3 has 19 amino acids. In DNA form, the CDR3 reads TGTGCCAGCAGCGGCACCGGGACAGGGGATCCATGGGGCTCCTACGAGCAGTACTTC. This translates into CASSGTGTGDPWGSYEQYF. Drawing the rest from reference TRBV5-5 and TRBJ2-7, the complete variable domain is DAGVTQSPTHLIKTRGQQVTLRCSPISGHKSVSWYQQVLGQGPQFIFQYYEKEERGRGNFPDRFSARQFPNYSSELNVNALLLGDSALYLCASSGTGTGDPWGSYEQYFGPGTRLTVT.

The chain employs TRBV10-2 and TRBJ2-7; 13 bases match TRBD2. The CDR3 totals 14 residues. Unmatched junction bases numbered 5, after V lost 5 bases and J lost 7 bases. Per the germline V gene, CDR1 is WSHSY and CDR2 is SAAADI. The CDR3 region is CASSRLAGGLEQYF. The CDR3 region has the DNA TGCGCCAGCAGTCGACTAGCGGGGGGTCTGGAGCAGTACTTC.

This clone was recorded once. The V call is TRBV5-3, the J call TRBJ1-1; 8 bases align to TRBD1. TRBV5-3 is flagged as an ORF with uncertain function. After removal of 3 bases from V and 5 bases from J, the junction contained 12 bases not matched to a gene. The CDR3 extends over 16 amino acids. This chain's CDR3 is CARSSGQGGLSTEAFF. The CDR3 DNA follows: TGTGCCAGAAGCTCTGGACAGGGAGGGTTGAGTACTGAAGCTTTCTTT.

The chain links TRBV19 to TRBJ2-3; D is unresolved. CDR1 is LNHDA, CDR2 SQIVND, per germline (reference sequence). This CDR3 is built from 11 residues. The ends were cut back, 4 bases at V and 5 bases at J, with 4 bases in the middle. CDR3 bases: TGTGCCAGTAGTACGGGAGATACGCAGTATTTT. It yields the protein CASSTGDTQYF.

V usage is TRBV7-9 and J usage is TRBJ1-3, with D perhaps TRBD1 (5 bases). V was cut by 3 bases and J by 4 bases, with 10 bases left in between. Germline V lookup: CDR1 SEHNR, CDR2 FQNEAQ (reference sequence). This CDR3 is built from 14 residues. The CDR3 reads CASSFGTSGNTIYF. The DNA for the CDR3 is TGTGCCAGCAGCTTTGGGACTTCGGGAAACACCATATATTTT.

V and J are TRBV5-6 and TRBJ1-3, with D hard to call. This CDR3 has 14 amino acids. The V gene lost 4 bases and the J gene lost 4 bases, with 12 bases spanning the gap. Germline V gene sequence: CDR1 SGHDT, CDR2 YYEEEE. The CDR3 DNA follows: TGTGCCAGCAGCATTCTGGGCCGGGGAAACACCATATATTTT. Translation: CASSILGRGNTIYF. Full variable domain (rest looked up from reference TRBV5-6 and TRBJ1-3): DAGVTQSPTHLIKTRGQQVTLRCSPKSGHDTVSWYQQALGQGPQFIFQYYEEEERQRGNFPDRFSGHQFPNYSSELNVNALLLGDSALYLCASSILGRGNTIYFGEGSWLTVV.

The V and J genes are TRBV12-5 and TRBJ2-5; 7 positions agree with TRBD1. Germline V gene sequence: CDR1 LGHNT, CDR2 FRNRAP. This CDR3 has 19 residues. The J segment lost 2 bases and the V segment lost 0 bases, leaving 15 bases of the junction unmatched. The CDR3 nucleotides read TGTGCTAGTGGTTTGGTAAACACAGGGGATCGTCGACATCAAGAGACCCAGTACTTC. Amino acids: CASGLVNTGDRRHQETQYF.

The chain uses TRBV27 and TRBJ2-2, with 8 bases aligning to TRBD1. V trimming: 8 bases; J trimming: 2 bases; junction bases outside the gene matches: 1. This CDR3 contains 13 residues. Germline CDR1 and CDR2: MNHEY and SMNVEV (reference sequence). For the CDR3, the DNA is TGTGCCAGCGGACAGGGCAACACCGGGGAGCTGTTTTTT. This sequence encodes CASGQGNTGELFF.

The chain has TRBV5-5 and TRBJ2-5, with a possible D match to TRBD2 (5 bases). CDR3 size: 14 residues. From germline, CDR1 is SGHKS and CDR2 YYEKEE (reference sequence). The V end was cut by 4 bases, the J end by 2 bases, with 12 bases between. CDR3 in amino acids: CASSPTERQETQYF. The DNA of the CDR3 is TGTGCCAGCAGCCCCACAGAGCGGCAAGAGACCCAGTACTTC.

V is TRBV29-1 and J is TRBJ2-1, with a tentative D call TRBD1 (5 bases). Per germline, CDR1 SQVTM and CDR2 ANQGSEA. CDR3 length: 15 residues. V lost 4 bases to trimming and J lost 3 bases, with 16 bases between them. In DNA, the CDR3 is TGCAGCGTTGCCAAAGGGCAGGGTGGCTACAATGAGCAGTTCTTC. Protein sequence: CSVAKGQGGYNEQFF.

The chain employs TRBV6-6 and TRBJ2-5; TRBD1 agrees at 7 bases. This CDR3 contains 14 residues. V trimming: 6 bases; J trimming: 3 bases; junction bases outside the gene matches: 7. The germline gives CDR1 MNHNY, CDR2 SVGAGI (reference sequence). The CDR3 here is CASSWDRSKETQYF. The CDR3, as DNA: TGTGCCAGCAGCTGGGACAGATCTAAAGAGACCCAGTACTTC.

The chain couples TRBV5-4 to TRBJ2-1, with TRBD2 matching over 9 bases. With V trimmed by 4 bases and J by 4 bases, 6 bases remained unmatched. CDR1 and CDR2 from the germline V gene are SGHNT and YYREEE (reference sequence). The CDR3 loop spans 15 amino acids. The CDR3, as DNA: TGTGCCAGCAGCACAGAGCGGGGGGTGTACAATGAGCAGTTCTTC. This translates into CASSTERGVYNEQFF.

This sequence joins TRBV3-1 (or the pseudogene TRBV3-2) and TRBJ2-3, with TRBD2 as a possible D gene (5 bases). Trimming stripped 2 bases from V and 6 bases from J, with 18 bases between. CDR1 and CDR2 from the germline V gene are LGHDT and YNNKEL (reference sequence). The CDR3 has 16 amino acids. CDR3 DNA: TGTGCCAGCAGCCAAACGGGGTCCTTTTCTGGGGATACGCAGTATTTT. Its protein product is CASSQTGSFSGDTQYF.

V is TRBV4-1 and J is TRBJ2-3; 7 positions agree with TRBD2. CDR3 length: 16 amino acids. Germline CDR1 reads MGHRA; CDR2 reads YSYEKL. V dropped 5 bases and J dropped 1; count of bases not matched to a gene: 9. CDR3 residues: CASSGREFFRTDTQYF. The CDR3 DNA sequence: TGCGCCAGCAGCGGGCGGGAGTTTTTTCGCACAGATACGCAGTATTTT.

The chain employs TRBV6-5 and TRBJ1-6, with D possibly being TRBD1 (5 bases). Germline assignment: CDR1 MNHEY and CDR2 SVGAGI. The CDR3 loop spans 13 amino acids. Trimming shortened V by 2 bases and J by 10 bases, and 9 bases separated the two germline ends. This CDR3 is CASSYETESPLHF. CDR3 nucleotide sequence: TGTGCCAGCAGTTACGAGACAGAATCACCCCTCCACTTT.